The 10 T cell receptor beta chains reported below all come from one sample, sequenced in a study of cytomegalovirus exposure and HLA in healthy donors. TCRdb's table, derived via immunoSEQ multiplex PCR, lists solely in-frame clones and lacks some. The sample lists approximately 120,000 clones, roughly 90% seen once, with more than 2% in the top ten. The sample taken for sequencing was PBMCs. Source of these receptors: a woman under 30 in good health and CMV-seronegative.

This clone has only one observation. The chain joins TRBV30 to TRBJ1-3; D is perhaps TRBD1 (5 bases). Germline CDR1 is GTSNPN and CDR2 is SVGIG (reference sequence). The CDR3 extends over 16 amino acids. Trimming removed 4 bases at V and 0 bases at J, with 16 bases between. The CDR3 nucleotides read TGTGCCTGGACAGGGTGGGATATTTACTCTGGAAACACCATATATTTT. Translating it yields CAWTGWDIYSGNTIYF.

The chain carries TRBV7-2 and TRBJ2-2, with 12 bases matching TRBD2. The V gene end was trimmed by 4 bases and the J gene end by 0 bases; junction bases not matched to a gene: 6. The CDR3 has 18 residues. CDR1 is SGHTA and CDR2 is FQGNSA in the germline V gene. The CDR3 region is CASSSPGLAGANTGELFF. The CDR3 nucleotides read TGTGCCAGCAGCTCCCCGGGACTAGCGGGCGCGAACACCGGGGAGCTGTTTTTT.

This clone appeared once. V and J are TRBV9 and TRBJ2-2; D possibly corresponds to TRBD2 (6 bases). V lost 5 bases and J lost 6, with 14 bases in between. CDR1 and CDR2 from the germline V gene are SGDLS and YYNGEE. CDR3 length: 14 amino acids. The CDR3 protein is CASRLASGAGELFF. The CDR3 bases are TGTGCCAGCAGACTTGCCTCGGGGGCCGGGGAGCTGTTTTTT.

The chain employs TRBV28 and TRBJ2-7, with 10 bases identical to TRBD1. V shed 6 bases, J shed 3 bases, and the junction held 5 bases outside the gene matches. The CDR3 extends over 14 amino acids. Germline V lookup: CDR1 MDHEN, CDR2 SYDVKM. The CDR3 nucleotides are TGTGCCAGCAGGGGGACAGGGGTGGGCTACGAGCAGTACTTC. It specifies CASRGTGVGYEQYF.

V and J are TRBV27 and TRBJ2-7; 13 nucleotides match TRBD2. V shed 5 bases, J shed 1 base, and the junction held 8 bases outside the gene matches. This CDR3 contains 17 residues. Germline CDR1 and CDR2: MNHEY and SMNVEV (reference sequence). The CDR3 DNA follows: TGTGCCAGCAGTCTCGGACTAGCGGGGGACCTATCCTACGAGCAGTACTTC. Translated: CASSLGLAGDLSYEQYF.

The CDR3 nucleotides are TGCGCCAGCAGCCAAGGCCTTCAGGGCGTTCAGTTCTTC. As protein: CASSQGLQGVQFF. J is TRBJ2-1 and V is TRBV4-3; a weak D match, TRBD1 (5 bases). This CDR3 region has 13 residues. V lost 1 base and J lost 13, with 14 bases in between. Germline assignment: CDR1 LGHNA and CDR2 YSLEER.

A single count supports this clone. V is TRBV5-1 and J is TRBJ1-3; the match to TRBD1 covers 7 bases. J gave up 0 bases and V 4 bases, and 4 bases lay outside the gene matches. The CDR3 length is 15 residues. The germline V gene encodes CDR1 SGHRS and CDR2 YFSETQ. The CDR3 DNA is TGCGCCAGCAGCACCGGGACAGCCTCTGGAAACACCATATATTTT. The encoded protein is CASSTGTASGNTIYF.

The gene calls are TRBV5-4 and TRBJ2-2; 10 nucleotides align to TRBD1. CDR1 and CDR2 from the germline V gene are SGHNT and YYREEE (reference sequence). There are 15 residues in the CDR3. The V gene end was trimmed by 0 bases and the J gene end by 13 bases; junction bases not matched to a gene: 9. CDR3 DNA sequence: TGTGCCAGCAGCTTGGGGGGGCCGGGACAGGGGTTGCTGTTTTTT. Translation gives CASSLGGPGQGLLFF.

The V call is TRBV27, the J call TRBJ2-3; 12 bases are shared with TRBD2. This CDR3 spans 18 amino acids. Germline CDR1 and CDR2: MNHEY and SMNVEV (reference sequence). Trimming at V came to 2 bases and at J to 0 bases, leaving 6 bases not matched to a gene. CDR3 loop: CASSLPPGLAGSTDTQYF. The CDR3 DNA follows: TGTGCCAGCAGTTTACCCCCAGGACTAGCGGGGAGCACAGATACGCAGTATTTT.

The chain joins TRBV10-1 to TRBJ2-7, with 7 bases fitting TRBD1. Germline CDR1 WNHNN, CDR2 SYGVQD (reference sequence). The CDR3 totals 14 residues. The ends lost 6 bases at V and 6 bases at J; junction bases unmatched: 11. The CDR3 sequence: CASSHGTVSREQYF. The CDR3 bases are TGCGCCAGCAGCCACGGGACAGTGTCTCGCGAGCAGTACTTC.